The clone carrying this T cell receptor delta chain was observed a few times. The likely explanation is a read error, given a far larger clone one base away. These data are taken from a study of DNA immune sequencing with unique molecular identifiers. Study overall: Genomic DNA came from γδ T cells magnetically enriched from buffy coats.

All 8 TRDV and 4 TRDJ genes were targeted in 32-plex amplification of genomic DNA. In around 3 barcoding PCR cycles, molecules received a 12-nucleotide UMI, then adapter PCR followed. TCRdb reanalysed the multiplex PCR reads via CATT. This sample yields under 6,500 delta-chain clones, of which about a tenth are seen a single time; 53% belongs to the top ten. Sequences were obtained from gamma-delta T cells enriched from blood buffy coat, or unenriched PBMCs (not recorded which). The receptor was derived from a human donor in good health.

CDR3 DNA sequence: TGTGCCTGTGACACTCTCGGGGATGGAAAGTACACCGATAAACTCATCTTT. Protein sequence: CACDTLGDGKYTDKLIF. J gene TRDJ1 was identified, but the V gene was not called; the table assigns TRDD3, which was not confirmed against the DNA. The CDR3 totals 17 residues.